Sequencing of this T cell receptor beta chain was carried out in a study of T cells in Graves' hyperthyroidism and ophthalmopathy. CDR3 length equals 16 residues. After removal of 4 bases from V and 7 bases from J, the junction contained 8 bases not matched to a gene. The germline V gene encodes CDR1 LGHDT and CDR2 YNNKEL (reference sequence). RNA transcripts gave rise to amplified TCR beta CDR3 regions. In the first-round RT-PCR of the TCR CDR3, the HTBI primer set was used. TCRdb re-derived calls from the multiplex PCR reads in MiXCR, one entry per CDR3 protein. The sample consists of 650,000 to 750,000 distinct CDR3 sequences, 14% of them appearing once. Used for diagnoses were clinical symptoms, serum thyroxine and TRAb, thyroid ultrasound and orbital computed tomography. In its sample, this clonotype was seen many times. What it binds is not known. Study-wide findings and caveats: Blood held most thyroid clonotypes expanded above 0.001 frequency.

The material sequenced was blood. The receptor was isolated from a woman aged 18-30 years with Graves' hyperthyroidism. This chain links TRBV3-1 with TRBJ2-1; 12 bases fit TRBD2. The CDR3 spells CASSLSTSGRSNEQFF. CDR3 bases: TGTGCCAGCAGCCTTTCTACTAGCGGGAGGTCTAATGAGCAGTTCTTC.